This T cell receptor (beta chain) stems from a study of shared clonotypes between healthy human individuals. Study-level results: Sharing across four donors was highest in naive CD4 (roughly 5%) and lowest in memory CD8 (approximately 0.4%). When compared with the clonotypes that were shared by all four sorted-subset donors, the non-shared clonotypes turned out to have lower generation probabilities.

The CDR3 covers 11 residues. Trimming removed 2 bases at V and 11 bases at J, with 13 bases between. Looked up from germline, CDR1 is GTSNPN and CDR2 is SVGIG (reference sequence). There are a few counts of this clone. Its antigen is unknown. Over several immunoSEQ plates, each subset's genomic DNA was distributed in even portions. Per the study methods: With immunoSEQ giving junction-only sequences and no quality scores, filtering differed. TCRdb's table, derived via immunoSEQ multiplex PCR, lists solely in-frame clones and lacks some. For V, J and clone size, that table is used; D and trimming come from the DNA. The data contain 800,000 to 1,200,000 clones, around three quarters of them singletons.

The source is a man younger than 30 in good health. Some clones in this sample may be carry-over from other donors' samples. Specimen: memory CD4+ T cells from PBMCs. Subset reported: CD45RA-negative fraction. The rearrangement uses TRBV30 and TRBJ2-7; D gene unclear. CDR3 protein: CAWSNGVAEYF. DNA of the CDR3: TGTGCCTGGAGTAATGGGGTAGCCGAGTACTTC. Full variable domain (rest looked up from reference TRBV30 and TRBJ2-7): SQTIHQWPATLVQPVGSPLSLECTVEGTSNPNLYWYRQAAGRGLQLLFYSVGIGQISSEVPQNLSASRPQDRQFILSSKKLLLSDSGFYLCAWSNGVAEYFGPGTRLTVT.